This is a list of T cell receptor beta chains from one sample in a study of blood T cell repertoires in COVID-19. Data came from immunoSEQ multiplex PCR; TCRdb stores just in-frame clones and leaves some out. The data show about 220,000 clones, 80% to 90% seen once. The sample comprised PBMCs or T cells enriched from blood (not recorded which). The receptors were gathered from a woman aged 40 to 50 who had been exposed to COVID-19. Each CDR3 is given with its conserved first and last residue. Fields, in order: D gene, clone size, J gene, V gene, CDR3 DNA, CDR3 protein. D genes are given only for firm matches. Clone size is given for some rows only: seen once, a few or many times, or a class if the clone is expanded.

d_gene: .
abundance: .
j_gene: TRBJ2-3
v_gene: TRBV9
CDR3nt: TGTGCCAGCAGCTCCCCACCCGGGGGACGCGGAGATACGCAGTATTTT
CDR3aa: CASSSPPGGRGDTQYF

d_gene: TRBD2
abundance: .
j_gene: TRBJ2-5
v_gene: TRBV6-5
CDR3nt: TGTGCCAGCAGCCCGGGGGGGTCCCGGGAGACCCAGTACTTC
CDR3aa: CASSPGGSRETQYF

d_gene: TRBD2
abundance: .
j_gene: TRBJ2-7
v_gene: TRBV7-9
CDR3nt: TGTGCCAGCAGCCGCGGGAGTTGGGGGACCTACGAGCAGTACTTC
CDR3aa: CASSRGSWGTYEQYF

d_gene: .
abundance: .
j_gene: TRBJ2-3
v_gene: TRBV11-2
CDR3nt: TGTGCCAGCAGCGCTTACAGAAGCACAGATACGCAGTATTTT
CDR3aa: CASSAYRSTDTQYF

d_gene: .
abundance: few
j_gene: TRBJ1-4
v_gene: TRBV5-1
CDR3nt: TGCGCCAGCAGCAAGGGGGACCGAACTAATGAAAAACTGTTTTTT
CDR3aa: CASSKGDRTNEKLFF

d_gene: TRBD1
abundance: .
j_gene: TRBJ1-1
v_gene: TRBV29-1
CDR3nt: TGCAGCGGTGGACAGGGGTTCACTGAAGCTTTCTTT
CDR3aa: CSGGQGFTEAFF

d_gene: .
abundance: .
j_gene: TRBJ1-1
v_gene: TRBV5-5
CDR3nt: TGTGCCAGCAGCTTGTCTCCGGGACGGGGGTGGAACACTGAAGCTTTCTTT
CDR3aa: CASSLSPGRGWNTEAFF

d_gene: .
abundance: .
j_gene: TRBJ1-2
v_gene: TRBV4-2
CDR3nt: TGTGCCAGCAGCCAAGATGGGAAGGGAGGGAACTATGGCTACACCTTC
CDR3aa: CASSQDGKGGNYGYTF

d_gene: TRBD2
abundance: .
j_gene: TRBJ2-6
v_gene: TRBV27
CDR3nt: TGTGCCAGCAGTTTATCAGGGCGGGGGTATGGGGCCAACGTCCTGACTTTC
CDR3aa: CASSLSGRGYGANVLTF

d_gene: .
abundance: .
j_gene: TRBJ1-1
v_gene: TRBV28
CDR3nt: TGTGCCAGCAGCCTAACAGCGAACACTGAAGCTTTCTTT
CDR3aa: CASSLTANTEAFF

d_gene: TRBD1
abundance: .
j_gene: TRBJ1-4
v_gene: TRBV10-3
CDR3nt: TGTGCCACTCGGGACAGCCTGGATCAAGCAACTAATGAAAAACTGTTTTTT
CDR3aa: CATRDSLDQATNEKLFF

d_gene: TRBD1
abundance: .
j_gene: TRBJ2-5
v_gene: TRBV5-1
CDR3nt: TGCGCCAGCTCCACCCTCGGGACAGTTGAAGAGACCCAGTACTTC
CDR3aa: CASSTLGTVEETQYF

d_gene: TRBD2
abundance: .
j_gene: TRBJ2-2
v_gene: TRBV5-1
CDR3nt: TGCGCCAGCAGCGGTAGCGGGCCGAACACCGGGGAGCTGTTTTTT
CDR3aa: CASSGSGPNTGELFF

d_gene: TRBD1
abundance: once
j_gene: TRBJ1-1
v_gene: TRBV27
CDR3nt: TGTGCCAGCAGCTGGACAGGGGAGTACACTGAAGCTTTCTTT
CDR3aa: CASSWTGEYTEAFF

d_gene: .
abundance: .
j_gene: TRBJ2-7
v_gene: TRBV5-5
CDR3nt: TGTGCCAGCAGCTTGGCGGCAGGCCGCGAGACCTACGAGCAGTACTTC
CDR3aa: CASSLAAGRETYEQYF

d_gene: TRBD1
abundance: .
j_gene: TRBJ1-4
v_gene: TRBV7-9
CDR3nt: TGTGCCAGCAGCCCCGGACAGGGGAGGGGGGGAGAAAAACTGTTTTTT
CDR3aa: CASSPGQGRGGEKLFF

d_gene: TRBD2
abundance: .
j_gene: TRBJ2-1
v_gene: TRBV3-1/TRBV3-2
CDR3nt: TGTGCCAGCAGCCAGCGGGGGGGCTCCTACAATGAGCAGTTCTTC
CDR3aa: CASSQRGGSYNEQFF

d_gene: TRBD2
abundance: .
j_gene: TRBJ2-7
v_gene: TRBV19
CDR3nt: TGTGCCAGTAGTAACCCCGGCGGGGGTAACTACGAGCAGTACTTC
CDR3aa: CASSNPGGGNYEQYF

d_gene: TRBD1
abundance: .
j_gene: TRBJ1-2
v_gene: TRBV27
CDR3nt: TGTGCCAGCAGTCCTAGGGGGACAGGGCAGCTAACCTATGGCTACACCTTC
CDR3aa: CASSPRGTGQLTYGYTF

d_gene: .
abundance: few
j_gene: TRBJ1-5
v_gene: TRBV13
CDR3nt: TGTGCCAGCAGCTTCGGTAGCAATCAGCCCCAGCATTTT
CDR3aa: CASSFGSNQPQHF

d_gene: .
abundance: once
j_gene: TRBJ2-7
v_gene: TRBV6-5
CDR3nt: TGTGCCAGCAGTTACTCGACTTCATACGAGCAGTACTTC
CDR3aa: CASSYSTSYEQYF

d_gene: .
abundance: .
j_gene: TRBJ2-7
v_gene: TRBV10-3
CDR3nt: TGTGCCATCCAACTAGGAGATGGATACGAGCAGTACTTC
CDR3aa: CAIQLGDGYEQYF

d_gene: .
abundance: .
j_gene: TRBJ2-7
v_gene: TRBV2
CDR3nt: TGTGCCAGCAGTTTCTTACGGAGCGTAAACGAGCAGTACTTC
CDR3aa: CASSFLRSVNEQYF

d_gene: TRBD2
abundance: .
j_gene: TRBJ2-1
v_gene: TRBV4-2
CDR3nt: TGTGCCAGCAGCCAGTTGACCCTAGCGGGGGGGGGCAATGAGCAGTTCTTC
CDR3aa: CASSQLTLAGGGNEQFF

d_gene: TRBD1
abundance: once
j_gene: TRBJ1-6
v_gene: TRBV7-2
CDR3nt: TGTGCCAGCAGCCCGTCGGGACAGGGGCATTCACCCCTCCACTTT
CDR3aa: CASSPSGQGHSPLHF

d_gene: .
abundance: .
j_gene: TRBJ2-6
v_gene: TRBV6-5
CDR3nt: TGTGCCAGCAGGGACATGGGATCTGGGGCCAACGTCCTGACTTTC
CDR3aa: CASRDMGSGANVLTF

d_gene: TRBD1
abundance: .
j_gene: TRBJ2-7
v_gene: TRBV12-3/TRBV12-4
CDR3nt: TGTGCCAGCAGCCCGGGACAGACCTACGAGCAGTACTTC
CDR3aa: CASSPGQTYEQYF

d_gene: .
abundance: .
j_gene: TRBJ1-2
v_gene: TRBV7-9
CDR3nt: TGTGCCAGCAGCTTAGGACAGATAGGCTACACCTTC
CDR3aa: CASSLGQIGYTF

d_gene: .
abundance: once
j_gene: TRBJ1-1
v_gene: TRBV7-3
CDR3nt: TGTGCCAACAGCTCCGGGGCTGAAGCTTTCTTT
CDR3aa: CANSSGAEAFF

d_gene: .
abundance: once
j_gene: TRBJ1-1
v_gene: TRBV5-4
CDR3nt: TGTGCCAGCAGCCCAACCCTGGGAGGCACTGAAGCTTTCTTT
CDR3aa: CASSPTLGGTEAFF

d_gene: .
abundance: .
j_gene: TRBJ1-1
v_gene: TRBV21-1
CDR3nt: TGTGCCAGCAGCGCGTCGAGGAGGGGTAACACTGAAGCTTTCTTT
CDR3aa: CASSASRRGNTEAFF

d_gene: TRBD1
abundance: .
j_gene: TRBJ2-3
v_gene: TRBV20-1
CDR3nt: TGCAGTGCTAGTAGAGGACAGGGGGCAGATACGCAGTATTTT
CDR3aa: CSASRGQGADTQYF

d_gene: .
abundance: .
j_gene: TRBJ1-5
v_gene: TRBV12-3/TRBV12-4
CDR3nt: TGTGCCAGCAGTTTTAGCGATCAGCCCCAGCATTTT
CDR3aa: CASSFSDQPQHF

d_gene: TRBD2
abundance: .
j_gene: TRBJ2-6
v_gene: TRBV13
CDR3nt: TGTGCCAGCAGCCCACTAGCGGGGGGGGCTGGGGCCAACGTCCTGACTTTC
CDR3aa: CASSPLAGGAGANVLTF

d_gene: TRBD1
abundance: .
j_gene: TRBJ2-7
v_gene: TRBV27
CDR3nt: TGTGCCAGCAGTCCCCGACGACAGGGGAGTAACTACGAGCAGTACTTC
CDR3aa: CASSPRRQGSNYEQYF

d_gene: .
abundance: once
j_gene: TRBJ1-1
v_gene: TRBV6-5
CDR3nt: TGTGCCAGCAGTTACTCGAGAGGCGTAGTGCGGACTGAAGCTTTCTTT
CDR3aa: CASSYSRGVVRTEAFF